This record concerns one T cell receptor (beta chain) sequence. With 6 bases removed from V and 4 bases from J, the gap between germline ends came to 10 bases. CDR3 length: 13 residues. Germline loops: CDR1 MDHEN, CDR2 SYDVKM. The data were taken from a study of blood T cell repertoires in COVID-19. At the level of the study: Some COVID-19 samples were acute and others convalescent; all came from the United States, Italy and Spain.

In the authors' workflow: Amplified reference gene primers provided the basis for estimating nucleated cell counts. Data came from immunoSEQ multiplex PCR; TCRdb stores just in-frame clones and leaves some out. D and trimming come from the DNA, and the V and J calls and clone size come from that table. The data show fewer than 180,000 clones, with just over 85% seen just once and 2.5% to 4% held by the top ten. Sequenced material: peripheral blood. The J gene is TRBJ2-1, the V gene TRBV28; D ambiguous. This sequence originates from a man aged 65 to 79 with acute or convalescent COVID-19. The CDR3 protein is CASSYALYNEQFF. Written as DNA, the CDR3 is TGTGCCAGCAGCTATGCTTTATACAATGAGCAGTTCTTC.